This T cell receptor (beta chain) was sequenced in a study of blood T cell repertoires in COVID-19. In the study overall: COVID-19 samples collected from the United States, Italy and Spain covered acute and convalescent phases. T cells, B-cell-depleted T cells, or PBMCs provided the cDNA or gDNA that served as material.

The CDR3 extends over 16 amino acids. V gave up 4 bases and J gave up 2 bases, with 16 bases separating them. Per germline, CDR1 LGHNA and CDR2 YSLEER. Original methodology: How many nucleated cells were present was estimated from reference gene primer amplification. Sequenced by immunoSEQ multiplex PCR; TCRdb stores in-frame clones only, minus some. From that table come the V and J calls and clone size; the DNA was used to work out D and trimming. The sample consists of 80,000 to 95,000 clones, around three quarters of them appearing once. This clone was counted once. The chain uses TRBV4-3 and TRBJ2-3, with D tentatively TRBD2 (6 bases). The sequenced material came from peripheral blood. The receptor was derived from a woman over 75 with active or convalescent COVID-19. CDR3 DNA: TGCGCCAGCAGCCCCAGGACTACCGGACACACAGATACGCAGTATTTT. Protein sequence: CASSPRTTGHTDTQYF.